One and the same sample provided the 31 T cell receptor beta chains below, sequenced in a study of blood T cells in healthy people across ages. A second PCR of roughly 7 to 11 cycles used a sample-barcoded 5' primer and a J-beta primer mix. TCRdb re-called the 5' RACE reads through MiXCR, storing one row per CDR3 protein. The table lists fewer than 1 million distinct CDR3 sequences, 44% of them singletons. Sequencing was performed on blood. The source of these receptors is a man between 60 and 75 years old in good health.

This clonotype has more than one count but fewer than ten. The V and J genes are TRBV28 and TRBJ2-7; TRBD1 agrees at 9 bases. After removal of 6 bases from V and 3 bases from J, the junction contained 6 bases not matched to a gene. Germline CDR1 MDHEN, CDR2 SYDVKM. The CDR3 has 14 amino acids. The DNA for the CDR3 is TGTGCCAGCAGGGGGGACAGGGAATACTACGAGCAGTACTTC. Protein product: CASRGDREYYEQYF.

This clonotype was observed once. The chain joins TRBV30 to TRBJ1-2, with 9 bases fitting TRBD1. The CDR3 extends over 14 amino acids. The germline V gene has CDR1 GTSNPN and CDR2 SVGIG (reference sequence). V shed 5 bases, J shed 5 bases, and the junction held 9 bases outside the gene matches. In DNA, the CDR3 is TGTGCCTGGGGGTACCGGGACAGGGAGTATGGCTACACCTTC. Amino acid sequence: CAWGYRDREYGYTF.

The rearrangement uses TRBV20-1 and TRBJ2-1; tentatively, D is TRBD1 (5 bases). Trimming removed 5 bases at V and 7 bases at J, with 21 bases between. The CDR3 is 15 amino acids. CDR1 DFQATT and CDR2 SNEGSKA come from the germline V gene (reference sequence). The CDR3 DNA reads as TGCAGTGCTCGTTACCCATTGGGGCTCTATAATGAGCAGTTCTTC. Translated: CSARYPLGLYNEQFF.

This clonotype showed up just a few times. This chain joins TRBV5-6 and TRBJ1-2; D not certain. The V and J ends lost 0 bases and 4 bases respectively, with 10 bases between them. Per the germline V gene, CDR1 is SGHDT and CDR2 is YYEEEE. CDR3 length equals 14 residues. CDR3 residues: CASSLEGSSYGYTF. CDR3 nucleotide sequence: TGTGCCAGCAGCTTGGAAGGTTCTTCCTATGGCTACACCTTC.

This clonotype was detected only a few times. The chain recombines TRBV10-3 with TRBJ2-7; TRBD1 aligns across 8 bases. Germline V CDR1 and CDR2: ENHRY, SYGVKD. This CDR3 has 13 amino acids. Losses at the gene ends were 6 bases for V and 4 bases for J; bases not matched to a gene: 5. CDR3 residues: CAISTGTGYEQYF. CDR3 DNA sequence: TGTGCCATCAGCACCGGGACAGGATACGAGCAGTACTTC.

CDR3 DNA sequence: TGCAGTGCTGTGACAGGGAGTAACCAGTACTTC. Its protein product is CSAVTGSNQYF. The chain uses TRBV20-1 and TRBJ2-4; 7 nucleotides align to TRBD1. V lost 5 bases, J lost 13 bases, and 8 bases stayed unmatched. Germline V gene lookup returns CDR1 DFQATT and CDR2 SNEGSKA (reference sequence). There are 11 residues in the CDR3.

The chain is built from TRBV6-1 and TRBJ2-5; TRBD2 aligns across 14 bases. The closer fit of TRBJ2-7 to the DNA end suggests the J call may be wrong. The CDR3 runs 16 residues. Germline V gives CDR1 MNHNS, CDR2 SASEGT. DNA for the CDR3: TGTGCCAGCAGCGCAGGGACTAGCGGGAGTAGGTACGAGCAGTACTTC. Amino acid sequence: CASSAGTSGSRYEQYF.

Written as DNA, the CDR3 is TGTGCCAGCACCCAGAGGGGGGAGTCCTACAATGAGCAGTTCTTC. This codes for CASTQRGESYNEQFF. V is TRBV7-8 and J is TRBJ2-1; tentatively, D is TRBD1 or TRBD2 (6 bases each). Per the germline V gene, CDR1 is SGHVS and CDR2 is FQNEAQ. The CDR3 runs to 15 residues. V lost 7 bases, J lost 1 base, and 14 bases lay in between.

The chain joins TRBV3-1 to TRBJ1-2, with a weak D call TRBD1 (6 bases). This CDR3 has 13 residues. Germline V gene sequence: CDR1 LGHDT, CDR2 YNNKEL (reference sequence). The V gene lost 4 bases and the J gene lost 7 bases, with 13 bases spanning the gap. The CDR3 DNA sequence: TGTGCCAGCAGCCGAGTCACAGGGTCTGGCTACACCTTC. It specifies CASSRVTGSGYTF.

In its sample, this clonotype was seen a few times. The rearrangement uses TRBV4-3 and TRBJ2-2; TRBD2 matches at 10 bases. This CDR3 has 18 residues. The V and J ends lost 0 bases and 0 bases, in that order; junction bases with no gene match: 4. The V gene's germline CDR1 is LGHNA and CDR2 YSLEER. CDR3 in DNA: TGCGCCAGCAGCCAAGATCTGCTAGCGGGGGCGAACACCGGGGAGCTGTTTTTT. As protein: CASSQDLLAGANTGELFF.

CDR3 nucleotide sequence: TGCGCCAGCAGCTTGGGAGCTCCGTTTGAAGCTTTCTTT. Translating gives CASSLGAPFEAFF. V gene TRBV5-1 combines with J gene TRBJ1-1; the D is unclear. V gave up 0 bases and J gave up 7 bases, with 10 bases separating them. CDR1 is SGHRS, CDR2 YFSETQ, per germline. The CDR3 has 13 residues.

The chain couples TRBV2 to TRBJ2-1; no clear D. Germline CDR1 is SNHLY and CDR2 is FYNNEI. The CDR3 spans 11 residues. Trimming removed 7 bases at V and 5 bases at J, with 6 bases between. DNA of the CDR3: TGTGCCAGCACAAGGGACAATGAGCAGTTCTTC. Amino acids: CASTRDNEQFF.

This chain joins TRBV30 and TRBJ2-7; 7 positions match TRBD2. V shed 2 bases and J 3 bases; nucleotides not matched to a gene: 7. The CDR3 has 14 residues. Germline values: CDR1 GTSNPN, CDR2 SVGIG (reference sequence). CDR3 sequence (DNA): TGTGCCTGGAGTTACGGGGGGATCTACTACGAGCAGTACTTC. It specifies CAWSYGGIYYEQYF.

This clonotype was picked up a small number of times. The V and J genes are TRBV4-3 and TRBJ2-5, with 8 nucleotides matching TRBD2. The CDR3 loop spans 17 amino acids. J gave up 1 base and V 1 base, and 8 bases lay outside the gene matches. Germline V gene data show CDR1 as LGHNA and CDR2 as YSLEER. The DNA of the CDR3 is TGCGCCAGCAGCCAAGTTGGTAGCGGGGATTTCCAAGAGACCCAGTACTTC. Translation: CASSQVGSGDFQETQYF.

This clonotype has only a few counts. The V and J genes are TRBV7-9 and TRBJ1-5; TRBD1 aligns across 8 bases. The V gene's germline CDR1 is SEHNR and CDR2 FQNEAQ (reference sequence). The J segment lost 7 bases and the V segment lost 1 base, leaving 6 bases of the junction unmatched. The CDR3 has 15 amino acids. Here the CDR3 reads CASSLGAGGTQPQHF. The CDR3 bases are TGTGCCAGCAGCTTAGGAGCAGGGGGCACCCAGCCCCAGCATTTT.

Comment on this clonotype: One base away lies a much larger clone, so this may be a sequencing read error. This chain uses TRBV6-2 or TRBV6-3 with TRBJ2-7, with no clear D. Looked up from germline, CDR1 is MNHEY and CDR2 is SVGEGT. The CDR3 has 12 amino acids. This chain's CDR3 is CASRYSAGEQYF. CDR3 nucleotide sequence: TGTGCCAGCAGGTACTCGGCTGGGGAGCAGTACTTC.

In this sample, this clonotype turned up a few times. The chain uses TRBV27 and TRBJ2-3; no clear D. The CDR3 has 13 amino acids. In germline, CDR1 is MNHEY, CDR2 SMNVEV (reference sequence). V dropped 3 bases and J dropped 5 bases, with 9 bases sitting between them. The CDR3 DNA reads TGTGCCAGCAGTTTTCCTAACCTAGATACGCAGTATTTT. Its translation: CASSFPNLDTQYF.

This clonotype was picked up a small number of times. The junction does not match germline at one end; this may be a read error. This chain uses TRBV6-5 with TRBJ2-1; D gene uncertain. Germline V CDR1 and CDR2: MNHEY, SVGAGI. CDR3 length: 11 amino acids. CDR3 amino acids: CTSSYSSEQFF. DNA for the CDR3: TGTACCAGCAGTTACTCGAGTGAGCAGTTCTTC.

This clonotype has a handful of counts. The chain recombines TRBV6-6 with TRBJ2-4; the D call may be TRBD1 or TRBD2 (6 bases each). The CDR3 extends over 16 amino acids. V was cut by 6 bases and J by 0 bases, with 15 bases left in between. Germline loops: CDR1 MNHNY, CDR2 SVGAGI (reference sequence). CDR3 DNA: TGTGCCAGCAGCCTAAAGGGGGGTGTAGCCAAAAACATTCAGTACTTC. Its protein product is CASSLKGGVAKNIQYF.

This clonotype was counted only a few times. The rearrangement links TRBV11-2 to TRBJ2-1, with D perhaps TRBD1 (6 bases). Germline CDR1 SGHAT, CDR2 FQNNGV. This CDR3 is built from 13 residues. V gave up 2 bases and J gave up 5 bases, with 7 bases separating them. In DNA form, the CDR3 reads TGTGCCAGCAGCTTAAGGACAGACAATGAGCAGTTCTTC. Translating it yields CASSLRTDNEQFF. Full variable domain (outside the CDR3, taken from reference TRBV11-2 and TRBJ2-1): EAGVAQSPRYKIIEKRQSVAFWCNPISGHATLYWYQQILGQGPKLLIQFQNNGVVDDSQLPKDRFSAERLKGVDSTLKIQPAKLEDSAVYLCASSLRTDNEQFFGPGTRLTVL.

The V and J genes are TRBV6-6 and TRBJ1-1; D is ambiguous. The CDR3 contains 16 residues. Trimming cost V 6 bases and J 1 base, with 18 bases left between them. Germline CDR1 MNHNY, CDR2 SVGAGI (reference sequence). CDR3 loop: CASSHSRDIGNTEAFF. The DNA for the CDR3 is TGTGCCAGCAGCCATTCCCGCGATATTGGGAACACTGAAGCTTTCTTT.

This clonotype was found a few times. J is TRBJ2-7 and V is TRBV5-1; a possible D gene is TRBD1 (6 bases). Trimming cost V 4 bases and J 3 bases, with 17 bases left between them. Per the germline V gene, CDR1 is SGHRS and CDR2 is YFSETQ. The CDR3 length is 15 residues. CDR3 sequence (DNA): TGCGCCAGCAGCCCTAGCCCAGGGGATAGCTACGAGCAGTACTTC. The encoded protein is CASSPSPGDSYEQYF.

V gene TRBV29-1 combines with J gene TRBJ2-5; 12 bases match TRBD2. Germline values: CDR1 SQVTM, CDR2 ANQGSEA. The CDR3 is made up of 14 amino acids. With 3 bases clipped from V and 3 bases from J, the junction kept 2 bases outside the gene matches. CDR3 bases: TGCAGCGTTGACCTAGCGGGGGGGAAAGAGACCCAGTACTTC. Its protein is CSVDLAGGKETQYF.

CDR3 residues: CASSPGLPRELFF. The CDR3 DNA reads as TGTGCCAGCAGCCCGGGATTGCCGCGGGAGCTGTTTTTT. V and J are TRBV3-1 and TRBJ2-2; D may be TRBD2 (5 bases). V dropped 4 bases and J dropped 9 bases, with 12 bases sitting between them. The CDR3 is 13 residues long. Germline CDR1 and CDR2: LGHDT and YNNKEL (reference sequence).

The chain employs TRBV4-3 and TRBJ2-7; maybe TRBD1 (6 bases). The CDR3 contains 15 residues. From germline, CDR1 is LGHNA and CDR2 YSLEER. Trimming removed 1 base at V and 6 bases at J, with 16 bases between. CDR3 protein: CASSQGGRGSFEQYF. In DNA form, the CDR3 reads TGCGCCAGCAGCCAAGGGGGCAGGGGTTCGTTCGAGCAGTACTTC.

This clonotype was observed once. A read error may produce the germline difference seen at one junction end. V gene TRBV12-3 or TRBV12-4 combines with J gene TRBJ2-3; 7 nucleotides match TRBD1. This CDR3 has 17 residues. DNA for the CDR3: TGTGCCAGCAGCCCTAGACCCGGGACAGTGGTTGTCGATACGCATTATTTT. This codes for CASSPRPGTVVVDTHYF.

Concerning this clonotype itself: At one of its ends the junction is not consistent with the germline gene, which may arise from a read error. J is TRBJ2-5 and V is TRBV24-1, with D possibly matching TRBD2 (5 bases). CDR3 length: 14 amino acids. Per germline, CDR1 KGHDR and CDR2 SFDVKD. As DNA, the CDR3 is TGTGTCACCAGTGCGAACAGAGGGTTAAATGAGCAGTACTTC. Amino acids: CVTSANRGLNEQYF.

The gene calls are TRBV20-1 and TRBJ2-1; 7 bases map to TRBD1. This CDR3 comprises 18 residues. Germline-derived CDR1 and CDR2 are DFQATT and SNEGSKA (reference sequence). J lost 7 bases, V lost 5 bases, and 23 bases had no gene match. The CDR3 DNA is TGCAGTGCTCCCTTTCTTACAGCGACAGGGTTGGGTTTGAATGAGCAGTTCTTC. Its translation: CSAPFLTATGLGLNEQFF.

This clonotype was seen only a few times. The V and J genes are TRBV30 and TRBJ2-5; TRBD2 matches at 9 bases. The CDR3 runs 14 residues. V lost 0 bases to trimming and J lost 4 bases; unmatched junction nucleotides: 3. In germline, CDR1 is GTSNPN, CDR2 SVGIG (reference sequence). The CDR3 DNA reads TGTGCCTGGAGTGTAGCGGGGGGCGCAGAGACCCAGTACTTC. It encodes CAWSVAGGAETQYF.

In this sample, this clonotype turned up a few times. The chain links TRBV20-1 to TRBJ2-7, with 10 bases identical to TRBD2. Germline V gene lookup returns CDR1 DFQATT and CDR2 SNEGSKA (reference sequence). V dropped 7 bases and J dropped 6; count of bases not matched to a gene: 3. This CDR3 contains 11 residues. The CDR3 bases are TGCAGTGTCCTAGCGGGGGCCGAGCAGTACTTC. The encoded protein is CSVLAGAEQYF.

In its sample, this clonotype was seen a few times. J is TRBJ2-7 and V is TRBV12-3 or TRBV12-4; D unresolved. The CDR3 length is 14 residues. The V end was cut by 3 bases, the J end by 2 bases, with 11 bases between. The CDR3 loop reads CASSLLGFTYEQYF. DNA of the CDR3: TGTGCCAGCAGTTTGCTTGGATTTACCTACGAGCAGTACTTC.